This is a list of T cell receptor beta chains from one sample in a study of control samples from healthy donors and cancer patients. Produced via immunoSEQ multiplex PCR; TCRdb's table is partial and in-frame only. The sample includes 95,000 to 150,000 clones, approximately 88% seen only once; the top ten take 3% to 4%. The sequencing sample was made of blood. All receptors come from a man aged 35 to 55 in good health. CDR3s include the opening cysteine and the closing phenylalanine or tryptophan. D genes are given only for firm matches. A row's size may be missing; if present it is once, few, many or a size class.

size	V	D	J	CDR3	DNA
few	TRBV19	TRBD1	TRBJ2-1	CASSIGTGDYEQFF	TGTGCCAGTAGTATTGGGACAGGGGATTATGAGCAGTTCTTC
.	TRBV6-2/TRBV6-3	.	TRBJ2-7	CASSYDRASYEQYF	TGTGCCAGCAGTTACGATAGGGCATCCTACGAGCAGTACTTC
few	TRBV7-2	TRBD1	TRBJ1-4	CASSSGQVGDEKLFF	TGTGCCAGCAGCTCCGGACAGGTCGGGGATGAAAAACTGTTTTTT
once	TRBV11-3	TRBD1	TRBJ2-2	CASSLGTGQGNTGELFF	TGTGCCAGCAGCTTAGGGACGGGACAGGGGAACACCGGGGAGCTGTTTTTT
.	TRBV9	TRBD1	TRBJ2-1	CASSEQGVYVDEQFF	TGTGCCAGCAGTGAACAGGGGGTCTACGTCGATGAGCAGTTCTTC
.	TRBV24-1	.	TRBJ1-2	CATSEPGAPRYTF	TGTGCCACCAGTGAACCCGGGGCCCCGCGCTACACCTTC
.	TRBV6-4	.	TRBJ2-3	CASSDNGRRTDTQYF	TGTGCCAGCAGTGACAATGGCAGGCGTACAGATACGCAGTATTTT
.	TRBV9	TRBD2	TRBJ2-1	CASSPLRGGPVLSEQFF	TGTGCCAGCAGCCCCCTCCGGGGGGGGCCGGTTTTGAGTGAGCAGTTCTTC
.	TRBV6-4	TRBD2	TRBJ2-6	CASSVTSGAGANVLTF	TGTGCCAGCAGTGTTACTAGCGGGGCGGGGGCCAACGTCCTGACTTTC
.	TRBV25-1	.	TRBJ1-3	CASSEDSGNTIYF	TGTGCCAGCAGTGAGGACTCTGGAAACACCATATATTTT
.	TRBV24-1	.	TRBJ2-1	CATSDPGHVLNQQFF	TGTGCCACCAGCGACCCGGGACACGTCCTTAATCAGCAGTTCTTC
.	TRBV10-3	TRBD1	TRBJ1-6	CAIRGQGGDGNSPLHF	TGTGCCATCAGGGGACAGGGAGGGGACGGTAATTCACCCCTCCACTTT
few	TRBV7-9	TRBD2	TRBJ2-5	CASSPITSGEIKETQYF	TGTGCCAGCAGCCCAATCACTAGCGGGGAGATAAAAGAGACCCAGTACTTC
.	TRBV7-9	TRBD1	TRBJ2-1	CASNLMTGYNEQFF	TGTGCCAGCAACCTAATGACAGGGTACAATGAGCAGTTCTTC
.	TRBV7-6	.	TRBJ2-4	CASSLGQGFFDIQYF	TGTGCCAGCAGCTTAGGGCAGGGGTTTTTTGACATTCAGTACTTC
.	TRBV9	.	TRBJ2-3	CASSLVGNTDTQYF	TGTGCCAGCAGCTTAGTGGGGAACACAGATACGCAGTATTTT
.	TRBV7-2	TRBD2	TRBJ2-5	CASSLVVGTSGGKRETQYF	TGTGCCAGCAGCTTAGTCGTTGGGACTAGCGGGGGGAAACGAGAGACCCAGTACTTC
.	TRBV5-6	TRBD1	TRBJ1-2	CASSFWTGGLGYGYTF	TGTGCCAGCAGCTTCTGGACAGGGGGACTTGGCTATGGCTACACCTTC
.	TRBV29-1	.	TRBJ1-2	CSVGTSGRFSGGYTF	TGCAGCGTTGGGACGTCCGGTAGGTTTTCGGGCGGCTACACCTTC
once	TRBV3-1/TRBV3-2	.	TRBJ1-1	CASSTGSMTEAFF	TGTGCCAGCAGTACAGGGAGTATGACTGAAGCTTTCTTT